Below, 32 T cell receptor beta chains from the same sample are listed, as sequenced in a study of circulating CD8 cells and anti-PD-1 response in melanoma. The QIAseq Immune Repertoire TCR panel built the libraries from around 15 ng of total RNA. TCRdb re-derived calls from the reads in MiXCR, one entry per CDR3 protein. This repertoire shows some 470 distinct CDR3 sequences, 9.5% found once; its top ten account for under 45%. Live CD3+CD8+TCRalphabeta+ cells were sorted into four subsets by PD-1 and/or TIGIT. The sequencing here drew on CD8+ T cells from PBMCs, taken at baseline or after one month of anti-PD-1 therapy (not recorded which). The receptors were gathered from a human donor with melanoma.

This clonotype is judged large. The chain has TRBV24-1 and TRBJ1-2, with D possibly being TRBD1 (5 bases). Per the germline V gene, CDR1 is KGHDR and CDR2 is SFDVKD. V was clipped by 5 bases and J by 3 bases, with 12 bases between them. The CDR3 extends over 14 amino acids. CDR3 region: CATSGGRADYGYTF. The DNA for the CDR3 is TGTGCCACCAGTGGGGGCAGGGCGGACTATGGCTACACCTTC.

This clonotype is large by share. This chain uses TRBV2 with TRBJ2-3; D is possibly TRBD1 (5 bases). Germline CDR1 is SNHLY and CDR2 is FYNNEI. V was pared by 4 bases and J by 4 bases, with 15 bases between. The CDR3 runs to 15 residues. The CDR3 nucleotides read TGTGCCAGCAGTGGAGGTTGGGGCGGCGCAGATACGCAGTATTTT. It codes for CASSGGWGGADTQYF.

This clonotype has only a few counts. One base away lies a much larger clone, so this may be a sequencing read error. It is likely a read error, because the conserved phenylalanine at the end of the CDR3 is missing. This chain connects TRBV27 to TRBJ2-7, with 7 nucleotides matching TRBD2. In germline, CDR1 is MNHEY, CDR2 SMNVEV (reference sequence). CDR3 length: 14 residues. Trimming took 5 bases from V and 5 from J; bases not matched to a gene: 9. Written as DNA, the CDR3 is TGTGCCAGCAGTGGGTGGGAGGGCCCAGACGAGCAGTACCTC. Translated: CASSGWEGPDEQYL.

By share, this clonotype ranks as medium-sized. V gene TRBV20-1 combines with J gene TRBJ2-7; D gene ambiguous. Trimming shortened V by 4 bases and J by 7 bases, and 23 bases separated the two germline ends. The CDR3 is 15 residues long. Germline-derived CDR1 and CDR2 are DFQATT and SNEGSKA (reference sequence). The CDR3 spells CSATPVTRMVGEQYF. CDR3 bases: TGCAGTGCTACCCCCGTGACGCGGATGGTCGGAGAGCAGTACTTC.

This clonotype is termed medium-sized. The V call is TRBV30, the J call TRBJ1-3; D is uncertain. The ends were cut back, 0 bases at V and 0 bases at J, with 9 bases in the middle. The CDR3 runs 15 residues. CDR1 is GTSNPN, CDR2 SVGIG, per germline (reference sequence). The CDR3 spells CAWSVIGSSGNTIYF. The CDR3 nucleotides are TGTGCCTGGAGTGTAATCGGAAGCTCTGGAAACACCATATATTTT.

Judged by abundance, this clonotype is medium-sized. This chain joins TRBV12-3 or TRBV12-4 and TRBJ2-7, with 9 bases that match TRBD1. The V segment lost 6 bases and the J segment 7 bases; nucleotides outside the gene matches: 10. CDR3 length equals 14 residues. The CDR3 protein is CASSLTGGWWEQYF. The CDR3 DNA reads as TGTGCCAGCAGCTTGACAGGGGGTTGGTGGGAGCAGTACTTC.

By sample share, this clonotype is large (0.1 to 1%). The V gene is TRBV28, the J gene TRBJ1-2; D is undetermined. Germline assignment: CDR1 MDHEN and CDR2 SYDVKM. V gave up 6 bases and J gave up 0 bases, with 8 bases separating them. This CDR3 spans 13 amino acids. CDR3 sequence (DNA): TGTGCCAGCAGCCCACAGACTAACTATGGCTACACCTTC. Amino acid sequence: CASSPQTNYGYTF.

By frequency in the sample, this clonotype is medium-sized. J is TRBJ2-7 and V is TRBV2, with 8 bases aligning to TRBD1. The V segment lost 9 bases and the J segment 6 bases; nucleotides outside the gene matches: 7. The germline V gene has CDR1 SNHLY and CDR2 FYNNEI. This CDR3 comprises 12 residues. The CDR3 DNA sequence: TGTGCCAGTACGACAGGGGTGCTCGAGCAGTACTTC. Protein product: CASTTGVLEQYF.

The CDR3 is CSVEANYGYTF. In nucleotides, the CDR3 is TGCAGCGTTGAAGCTAACTATGGCTACACCTTC. The chain links TRBV29-1 to TRBJ1-2; no firm D call. The V end was cut by 1 base, the J end by 0 bases, with 0 bases between. The germline V gene encodes CDR1 SQVTM and CDR2 ANQGSEA. The CDR3 has 11 amino acids. Supplemented by reference TRBV29-1 and TRBJ1-2, the full variable domain reads SAVISQKPSRDICQRGTSLTIQCQVDSQVTMMFWYRQQPGQSLTLIATANQGSEATYESGFVIDKFPISRPNLTFSTLTVSNMSPEDSSIYLCSVEANYGYTFGSGTRLTVV.

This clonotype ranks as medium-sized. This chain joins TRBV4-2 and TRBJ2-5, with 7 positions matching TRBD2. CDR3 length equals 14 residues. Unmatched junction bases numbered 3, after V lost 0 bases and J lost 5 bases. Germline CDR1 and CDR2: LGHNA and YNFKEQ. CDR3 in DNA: TGTGCCAGCAGCCAAGAGGAACTAGCGGAGACCCAGTACTTC. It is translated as CASSQEELAETQYF.

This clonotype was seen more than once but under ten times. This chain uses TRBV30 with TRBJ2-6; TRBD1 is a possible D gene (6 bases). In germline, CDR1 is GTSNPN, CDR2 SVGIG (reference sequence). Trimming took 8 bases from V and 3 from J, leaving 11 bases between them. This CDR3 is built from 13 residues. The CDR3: CARDTSGANVLTF. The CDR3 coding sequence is TGTGCCAGGGACACTAGTGGGGCCAACGTCCTGACTTTC. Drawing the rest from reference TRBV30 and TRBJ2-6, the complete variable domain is SQTIHQWPATLVQPVGSPLSLECTVEGTSNPNLYWYRQAAGRGLQLLFYSVGIGQISSEVPQNLSASRPQDRQFILSSKKLLLSDSGFYLCARDTSGANVLTFGAGSRLTVL.

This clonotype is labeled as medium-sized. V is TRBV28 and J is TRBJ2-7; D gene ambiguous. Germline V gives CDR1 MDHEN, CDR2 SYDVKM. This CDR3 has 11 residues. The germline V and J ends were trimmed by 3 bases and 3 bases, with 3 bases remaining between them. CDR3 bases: TGTGCCAGCAGTTTGGTCTACGAGCAGTACTTC. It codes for CASSLVYEQYF.

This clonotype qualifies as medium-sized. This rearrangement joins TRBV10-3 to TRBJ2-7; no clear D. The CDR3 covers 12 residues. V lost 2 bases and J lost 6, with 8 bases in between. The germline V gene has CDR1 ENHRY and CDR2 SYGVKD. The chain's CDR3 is CAISEPPGEQYF. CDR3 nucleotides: TGTGCCATCAGTGAGCCCCCGGGCGAGCAGTACTTC.

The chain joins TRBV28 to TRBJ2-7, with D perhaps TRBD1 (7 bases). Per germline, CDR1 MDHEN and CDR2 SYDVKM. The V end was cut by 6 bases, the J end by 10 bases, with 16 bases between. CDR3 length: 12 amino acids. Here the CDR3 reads CASSFDRAGQYF. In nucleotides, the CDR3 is TGTGCCAGCAGCTTCGACAGGGCGGGACAGTACTTC. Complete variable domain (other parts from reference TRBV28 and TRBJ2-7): DVKVTQSSRYLVKRTGEKVFLECVQDMDHENMFWYRQDPGLGLRLIYFSYDVKMKEKGDIPEGYSVSREKKERFSLILESASTNQTSMYLCASSFDRAGQYFGPGTRLTVT.

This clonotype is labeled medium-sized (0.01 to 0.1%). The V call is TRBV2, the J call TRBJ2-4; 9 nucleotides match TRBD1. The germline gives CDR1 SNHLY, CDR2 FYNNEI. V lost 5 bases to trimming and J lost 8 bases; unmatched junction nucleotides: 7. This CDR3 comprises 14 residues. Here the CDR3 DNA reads TGTGCCAGCAGTTCGACAGGGGGGACGGACATTCAGTACTTC. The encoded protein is CASSSTGGTDIQYF. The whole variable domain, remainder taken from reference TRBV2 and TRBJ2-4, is EPEVTQTPSHQVTQMGQEVILRCVPISNHLYFYWYRQILGQKVEFLVSFYNNEISEKSEIFDDQFSVERPDGSNFTLKIRSTKLEDSAMYFCASSSTGGTDIQYFGAGTRLSVL.

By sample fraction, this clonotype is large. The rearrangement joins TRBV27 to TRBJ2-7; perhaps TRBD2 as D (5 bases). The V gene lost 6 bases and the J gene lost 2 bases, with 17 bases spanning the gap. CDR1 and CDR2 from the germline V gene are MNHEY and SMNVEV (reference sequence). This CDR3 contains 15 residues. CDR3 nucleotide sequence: TGTGCCAGCAGCCCCCCCCGGGGAGCCCCCTACGAGCAGTACTTC. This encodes CASSPPRGAPYEQYF.

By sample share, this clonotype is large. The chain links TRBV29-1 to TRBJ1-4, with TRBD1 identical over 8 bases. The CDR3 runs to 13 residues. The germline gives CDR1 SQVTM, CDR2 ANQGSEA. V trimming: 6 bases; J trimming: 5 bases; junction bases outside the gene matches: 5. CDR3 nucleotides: TGCAGCGTAGGACAGGGTCGGAATGAAAAACTGTTTTTT. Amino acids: CSVGQGRNEKLFF.

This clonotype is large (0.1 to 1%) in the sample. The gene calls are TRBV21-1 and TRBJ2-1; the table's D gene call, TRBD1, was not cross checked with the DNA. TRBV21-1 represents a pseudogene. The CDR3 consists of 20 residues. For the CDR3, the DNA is TGTGCCAGCAGCAAAGAAGGGGGTACAGGGGGCAGAGGTTCCTACAATGAGCAGTTCTTC. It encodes CASSKEGGTGGRGSYNEQFF.

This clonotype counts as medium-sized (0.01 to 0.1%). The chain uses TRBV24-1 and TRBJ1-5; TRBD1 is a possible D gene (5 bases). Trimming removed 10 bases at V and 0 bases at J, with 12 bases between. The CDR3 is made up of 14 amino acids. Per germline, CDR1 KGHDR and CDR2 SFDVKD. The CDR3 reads CATNRGDSNQPQHF. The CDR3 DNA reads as TGTGCCACAAACCGAGGGGATAGCAATCAGCCCCAGCATTTT.

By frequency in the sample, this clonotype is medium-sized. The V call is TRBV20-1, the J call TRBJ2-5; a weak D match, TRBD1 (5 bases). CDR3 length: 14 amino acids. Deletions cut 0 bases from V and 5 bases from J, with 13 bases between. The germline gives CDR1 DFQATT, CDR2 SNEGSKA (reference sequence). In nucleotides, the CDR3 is TGCAGTGCTAGAGATAGACAGACCAGCGAGACCCAGTACTTC. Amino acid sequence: CSARDRQTSETQYF.

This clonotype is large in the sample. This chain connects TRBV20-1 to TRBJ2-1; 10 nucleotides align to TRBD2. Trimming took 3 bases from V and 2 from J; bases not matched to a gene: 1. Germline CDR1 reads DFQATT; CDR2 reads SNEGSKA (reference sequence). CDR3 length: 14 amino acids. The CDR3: CSASLAGAYNEQFF. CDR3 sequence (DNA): TGCAGTGCTAGTCTAGCGGGAGCCTACAATGAGCAGTTCTTC.

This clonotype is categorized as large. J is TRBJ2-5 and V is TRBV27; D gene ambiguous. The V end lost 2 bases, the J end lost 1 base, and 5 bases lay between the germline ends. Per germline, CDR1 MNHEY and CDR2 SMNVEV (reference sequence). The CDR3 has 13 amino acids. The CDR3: CASSLSSQETQYF. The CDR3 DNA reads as TGTGCCAGCAGTTTAAGTAGCCAAGAGACCCAGTACTTC.

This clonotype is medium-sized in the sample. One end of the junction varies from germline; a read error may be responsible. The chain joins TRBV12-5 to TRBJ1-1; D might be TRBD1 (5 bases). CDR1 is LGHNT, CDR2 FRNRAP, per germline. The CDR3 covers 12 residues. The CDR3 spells CASGPWGGSFLF. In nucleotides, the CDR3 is TGTGCTAGTGGTCCCTGGGGGGGAAGCTTTCTCTTT. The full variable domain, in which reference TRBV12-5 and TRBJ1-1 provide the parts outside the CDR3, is DARVTQTPRHKVTEMGQEVTMRCQPILGHNTVFWYRQTMMQGLELLAYFRNRAPLDDSGMPKDRFSAEMPDATLATLKIQPSEPRDSAVYFCASGPWGGSFLFGQGTRLTVV.

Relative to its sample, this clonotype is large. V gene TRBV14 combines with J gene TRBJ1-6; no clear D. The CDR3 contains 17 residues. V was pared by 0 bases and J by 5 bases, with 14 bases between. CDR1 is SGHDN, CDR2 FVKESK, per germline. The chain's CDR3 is CASSQDEREPHNSPLHF. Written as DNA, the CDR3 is TGTGCCAGCAGCCAAGATGAGAGAGAACCTCATAATTCACCCCTCCACTTT. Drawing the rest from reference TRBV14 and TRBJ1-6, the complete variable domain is EAGVTQFPSHSVIEKGQTVTLRCDPISGHDNLYWYRRVMGKEIKFLLHFVKESKQDESGMPNNRFLAERTGGTYSTLKVQPAELEDSGVYFCASSQDEREPHNSPLHFGNGTRLTVT.

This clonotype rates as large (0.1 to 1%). The CDR3 nucleotides are TGTGCCAGCAGTGAGGGGAGGGGGAACTCTGGAAACACCATATATTTT. It is translated as CASSEGRGNSGNTIYF. The V gene is TRBV25-1, the J gene TRBJ1-3; a possible D gene is TRBD1 (6 bases). The CDR3 is 16 amino acids. Trimming pared 3 bases from V and 0 bases from J, leaving 12 bases between. Germline values: CDR1 MGHDK, CDR2 SYGVNS.

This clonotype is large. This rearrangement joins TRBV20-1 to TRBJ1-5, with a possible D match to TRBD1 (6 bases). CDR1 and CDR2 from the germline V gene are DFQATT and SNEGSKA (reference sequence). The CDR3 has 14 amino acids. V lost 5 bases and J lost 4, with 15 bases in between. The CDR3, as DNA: TGCAGTGCTGGGGGCCCCGGGACGAATCAGCCCCAGCATTTT. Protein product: CSAGGPGTNQPQHF.

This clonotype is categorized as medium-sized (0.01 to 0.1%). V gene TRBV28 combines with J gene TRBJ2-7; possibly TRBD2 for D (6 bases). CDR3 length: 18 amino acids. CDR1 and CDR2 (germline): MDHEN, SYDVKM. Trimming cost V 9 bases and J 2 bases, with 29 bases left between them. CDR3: CARRVSVRGRLKTYEQYF. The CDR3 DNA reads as TGTGCCAGGCGAGTCTCGGTGCGGGGCCGCCTTAAAACCTACGAGCAGTACTTC.

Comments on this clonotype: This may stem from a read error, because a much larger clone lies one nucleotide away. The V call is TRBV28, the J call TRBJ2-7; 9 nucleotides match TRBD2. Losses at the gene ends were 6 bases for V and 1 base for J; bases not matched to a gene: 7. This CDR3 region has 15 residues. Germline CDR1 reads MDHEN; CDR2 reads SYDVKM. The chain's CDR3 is CASRKIAGVSYEQYF. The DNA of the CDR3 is TGTGCCAGCAGGAAGATAGCGGGAGTATCCTACGAGCAGTACTTC. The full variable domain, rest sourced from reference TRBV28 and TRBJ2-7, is DVKVTQSSRYLVKRTGEKVFLECVQDMDHENMFWYRQDPGLGLRLIYFSYDVKMKEKGDIPEGYSVSREKKERFSLILESASTNQTSMYLCASRKIAGVSYEQYFGPGTRLTVT.

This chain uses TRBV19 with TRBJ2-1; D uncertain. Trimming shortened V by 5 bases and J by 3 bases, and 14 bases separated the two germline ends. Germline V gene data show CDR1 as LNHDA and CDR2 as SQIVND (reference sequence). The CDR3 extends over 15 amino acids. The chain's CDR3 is CASSSHPSGYNEQFF. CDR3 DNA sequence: TGTGCCAGTAGTTCTCACCCTTCGGGCTACAATGAGCAGTTCTTC.

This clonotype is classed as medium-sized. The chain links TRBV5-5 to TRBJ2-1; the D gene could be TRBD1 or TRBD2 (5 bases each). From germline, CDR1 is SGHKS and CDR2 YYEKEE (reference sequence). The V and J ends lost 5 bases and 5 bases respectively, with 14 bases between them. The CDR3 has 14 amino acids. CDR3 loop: CASSSGTTNNEQFF. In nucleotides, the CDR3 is TGTGCCAGCAGTTCCGGGACGACCAACAATGAGCAGTTCTTC.

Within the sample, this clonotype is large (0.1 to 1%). The DNA of the CDR3 is TGTGCCAGCAGTGCAACCGGGACGCGTCCCTACGAGCAGTACTTC. Protein product: CASSATGTRPYEQYF. The V gene is TRBV25-1, the J gene TRBJ2-7, with D possibly being TRBD1 or TRBD2 (5 bases each). CDR1 is MGHDK, CDR2 SYGVNS, per germline. CDR3 length: 15 amino acids. V dropped 4 bases and J dropped 2 bases, with 15 bases sitting between them.

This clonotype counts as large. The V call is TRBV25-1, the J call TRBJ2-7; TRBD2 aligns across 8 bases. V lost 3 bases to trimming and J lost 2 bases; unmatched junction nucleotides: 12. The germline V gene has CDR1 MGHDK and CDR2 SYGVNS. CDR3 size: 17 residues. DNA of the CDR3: TGTGCCAGCAGTGAGGATCCCCGGGAGGGTATTGCCTACGAGCAGTACTTC. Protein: CASSEDPREGIAYEQYF.